This is a list of T cell receptor beta chains from one sample in a study of T cell changes during pregnancy in multiple sclerosis. Sequenced by immunoSEQ multiplex PCR; TCRdb stores in-frame clones only, minus some. The sample shows approximately 28,000 clones, about 88% of them seen only once. Sequenced material: CD8+ T cells from peripheral blood mononuclear cells, taken in the second trimester of pregnancy. Receptors originate from a female donor with multiple sclerosis, enrolled in a pregnancy study. The CDR3 runs from the conserved cysteine through the conserved F or W. The D gene is left open where the match is weak. Clone sizes are given selectively: once, few, many, or a class where the clone is expanded.

clone_size,v_call,d_call,j_call,cdr3_nt,cdr3_aa
-,TRBV6-5,-,TRBJ1-2,TGTGCCAGCAGGGGAGCAGGGGAAAGTGGCTACACCTTC,CASRGAGESGYTF
-,TRBV4-1,TRBD1,TRBJ1-2,TGCGCCAGCAGCCAAGGGCAGGGGGCAATCTATGGCTACACCTTC,CASSQGQGAIYGYTF
-,TRBV29-1,-,TRBJ1-1,TGCAGCGTTGAAGTAGCCAACACTGAAGCTTTCTTT,CSVEVANTEAFF
-,TRBV14,-,TRBJ2-3,TGTGCCAGCAGCCAAGCGTCAGATACGCAGTATTTT,CASSQASDTQYF
-,TRBV6-4,-,TRBJ1-4,TGTGCCAGCAGACCTCCTAAGACAGCTTATGAAAAACTGTTTTTT,CASRPPKTAYEKLFF
once,TRBV27,-,TRBJ2-7,TGTGCCAGCAGTTTATCTTTAGCGGTTACCTACGAGCAGTACTTC,CASSLSLAVTYEQYF
-,TRBV29-1,-,TRBJ2-1,TGCAGCGTCCCCCCAGGGTCAATCGCCTACAATGAGCAGTTCTTC,CSVPPGSIAYNEQFF
once,TRBV28,-,TRBJ1-1,TGTGCCAGTGGCCTACCCGGGACTGAAGCTTTCTTT,CASGLPGTEAFF
-,TRBV19,-,TRBJ2-3,TGTGCCAGTAGGAAGACTCCGGATACGCAGTATTTT,CASRKTPDTQYF
-,TRBV7-8,TRBD2,TRBJ2-2,TGTGCCAGCAGGATGCGGGGGCTAGCGGGAAAGCCCGGGGAGCTGTTTTTT,CASRMRGLAGKPGELFF
-,TRBV28,TRBD2,TRBJ2-3,TGTGCCAGCAGCTCCACCGGGACTAGCGGGAGGGGGGGAGATACGCAGTATTTT,CASSSTGTSGRGGDTQYF
-,TRBV25-1,-,TRBJ1-3,TGTGCCAGCAGTGATCCCCGCTCTGGAAACACCATATATTTT,CASSDPRSGNTIYF
once,TRBV27,-,TRBJ2-1,TGTGCCAGCAGTTTATCAAGTGAGAGCTCCTACAATGAGCAGTTCTTC,CASSLSSESSYNEQFF
-,TRBV27,-,TRBJ2-7,TGTGCCAGCAGTGCCCTGACGGGTTCCTACGAGCAGTACTTC,CASSALTGSYEQYF
-,TRBV6-6,TRBD1,TRBJ1-5,TGTGCCAGCCGACAGGGGTTGAAGCCCCAGCATTTT,CASRQGLKPQHF
-,TRBV10-3,TRBD2,TRBJ2-7,TGTGCCATCAGTGAGGTGAAGCGGGAGGCCTCCTACGAGCAGTACTTC,CAISEVKREASYEQYF